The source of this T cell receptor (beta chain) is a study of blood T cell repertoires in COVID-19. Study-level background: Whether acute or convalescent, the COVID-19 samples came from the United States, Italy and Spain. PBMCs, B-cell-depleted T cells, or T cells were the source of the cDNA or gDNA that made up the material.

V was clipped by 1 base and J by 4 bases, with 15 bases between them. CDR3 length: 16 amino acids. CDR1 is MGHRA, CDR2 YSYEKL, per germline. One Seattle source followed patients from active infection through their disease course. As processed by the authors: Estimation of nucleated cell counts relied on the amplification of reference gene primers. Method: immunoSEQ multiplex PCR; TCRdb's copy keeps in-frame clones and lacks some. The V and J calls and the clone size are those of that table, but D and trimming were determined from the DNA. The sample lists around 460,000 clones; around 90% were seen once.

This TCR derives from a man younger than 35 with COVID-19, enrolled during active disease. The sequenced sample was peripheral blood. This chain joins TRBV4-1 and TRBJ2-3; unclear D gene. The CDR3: CASSQVQVLGPDTQYF. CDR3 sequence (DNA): TGCGCCAGCAGCCAAGTGCAAGTATTGGGCCCAGATACGCAGTATTTT.